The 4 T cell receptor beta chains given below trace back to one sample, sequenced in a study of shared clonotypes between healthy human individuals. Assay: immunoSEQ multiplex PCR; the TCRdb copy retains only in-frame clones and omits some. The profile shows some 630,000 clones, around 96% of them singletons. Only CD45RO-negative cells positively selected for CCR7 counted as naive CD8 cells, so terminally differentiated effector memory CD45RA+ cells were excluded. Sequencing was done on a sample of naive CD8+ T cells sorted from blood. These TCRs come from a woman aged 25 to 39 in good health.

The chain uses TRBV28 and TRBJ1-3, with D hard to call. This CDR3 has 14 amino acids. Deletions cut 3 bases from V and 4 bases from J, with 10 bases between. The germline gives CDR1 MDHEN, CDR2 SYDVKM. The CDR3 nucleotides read TGTGCCAGCAGTTTGAGGGCGGCAGGAAACACCATATATTTT. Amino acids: CASSLRAAGNTIYF.

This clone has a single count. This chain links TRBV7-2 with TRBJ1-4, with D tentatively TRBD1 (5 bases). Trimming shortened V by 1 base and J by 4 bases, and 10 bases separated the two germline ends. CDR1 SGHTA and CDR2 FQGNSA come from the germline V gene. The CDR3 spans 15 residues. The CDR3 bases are TGTGCCAGCAGCTTAGGGTTACAGGTTAATGAAAAACTGTTTTTT. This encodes CASSLGLQVNEKLFF.

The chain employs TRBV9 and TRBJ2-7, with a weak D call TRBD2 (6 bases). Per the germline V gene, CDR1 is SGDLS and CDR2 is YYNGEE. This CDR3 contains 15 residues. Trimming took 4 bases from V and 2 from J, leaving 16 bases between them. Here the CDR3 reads CASSPGGVSTYEQYF. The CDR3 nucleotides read TGTGCCAGCAGCCCCGGGGGAGTCTCCACCTACGAGCAGTACTTC.

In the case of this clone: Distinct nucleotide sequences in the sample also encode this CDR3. For the CDR3, the DNA is TGTGCCAGCAGTTTAGGGATTCCCTACGAGCAGTACTTC. Residues: CASSLGIPYEQYF. V is TRBV27 and J is TRBJ2-7; D remains unclear. CDR1 is MNHEY, CDR2 SMNVEV, per germline (reference sequence). Trimming took off 2 bases at V and 2 bases at J, with 7 bases between the two ends. This CDR3 comprises 13 residues.